This passage covers 31 T cell receptor beta chains from one sample sequenced in a study of CD8 T cells in ankylosing spondylitis. TCRdb analysed the 5' RACE reads with MiXCR anew, one entry per CDR3 protein. Counted here are some 140,000 distinct CDR3 sequences, about 7% occurring once; the ten biggest clones make up about an eighth. Sequenced: blood, either unsorted or a sorted T cell fraction (not recorded which). These receptors were collected from a female donor with ankylosing spondylitis or in good health (not recorded which).

This clonotype was seen ten or more times. The chain uses TRBV5-1 and TRBJ2-7; 7 bases match TRBD1. There are 14 residues in the CDR3. The germline V gene has CDR1 SGHRS and CDR2 YFSETQ. Trimming cost V 6 bases and J 9 bases; bases outside gene matches: 15. CDR3 DNA sequence: TGCGCCAGCACCCGTCCGGGACAGCCCCTAAGGCAGTACTTC. Translation gives CASTRPGQPLRQYF. The full variable domain, its missing parts supplied by reference TRBV5-1 and TRBJ2-7, is KAGVTQTPRYLIKTRGQQVTLSCSPISGHRSVSWYQQTPGQGLQFLFEYFSETQRNKGNFPGRFSGRQFSNSRSEMNVSTLELGDSALYLCASTRPGQPLRQYFGPGTRLTVT.

This clonotype came up many times. This may stem from a read error, because a much larger clone lies one nucleotide away. The chain carries TRBV6-6 and TRBJ1-1, with a possible D match to TRBD1 (5 bases). The germline V gene has CDR1 MNHNY and CDR2 SVGAGI (reference sequence). The CDR3 sequence is 13 residues long. Trimming removed 5 bases from V and 1 base from J, with 8 bases in between. This CDR3 reads CASSAGQNTEAFF. CDR3 coding DNA: TGTGCCAGCAGTGCCGGACAGAACACTGAAGCTTTCTTT.

This clonotype was observed many times. The V call is TRBV5-6, the J call TRBJ1-5; no definite D call. The V and J ends lost 8 bases and 7 bases respectively, with 19 bases between them. The germline V gene encodes CDR1 SGHDT and CDR2 YYEEEE. The CDR3 has 14 residues. The CDR3: CASNTRSSSQPQHF. CDR3 coding DNA: TGTGCCAGTAATACACGGTCGTCCAGCCAGCCCCAGCATTTT.

This clonotype was detected ten times or more. The chain employs TRBV21-1 and TRBJ1-5; the DNA was not used to check the table's D call, TRBD1. TRBV21-1 is given as a pseudogene. The CDR3 covers 12 residues. The CDR3 region has the DNA TGTGCCAGCATCCTGTTGGATCAGCCCCAGCATTTT. Translating gives CASILLDQPQHF.

This clonotype was seen repeatedly, ten times or more. The rearrangement links TRBV9 to TRBJ1-1, with D hard to call. Trimming stripped 4 bases from V and 1 base from J, with 11 bases between. Germline V CDR1 and CDR2: SGDLS, YYNGEE. The CDR3 extends over 14 amino acids. The CDR3 DNA sequence: TGTGCCAGCAGCTCTCAGACTCGGAACACTGAAGCTTTCTTT. Translating gives CASSSQTRNTEAFF.

In its sample, this clonotype was seen a few times. The rearrangement joins TRBV7-3 to TRBJ2-3, with D possibly being TRBD1 (5 bases). CDR3 length: 17 residues. Per the germline V gene, CDR1 is SGHTA and CDR2 is FQGTGA. V shed 2 bases and J shed 1 base, with 16 bases lying between them. CDR3 in DNA: TGTGCCAGCAGCTTAGTCAGGGCCCCCGTCGGCACAGATACGCAGTATTTT. Protein sequence: CASSLVRAPVGTDTQYF.

Ten or more counts support this clonotype. The chain employs TRBV9 and TRBJ1-2, with D unresolved. Germline V gene data show CDR1 as SGDLS and CDR2 as YYNGEE. V lost 2 bases, J lost 2 bases, and 7 bases lay in between. The CDR3 runs to 13 residues. CDR3: CASSVMGNYGYTF. The CDR3, as DNA: TGTGCCAGCAGCGTGATGGGGAACTATGGCTACACCTTC.

This clonotype came up a few times. The chain couples TRBV7-2 to TRBJ1-2, with TRBD1 as a possible D gene (6 bases). V shed 1 base and J shed 2 bases, with 14 bases lying between them. Germline V gene lookup returns CDR1 SGHTA and CDR2 FQGNSA. CDR3 size: 16 residues. The CDR3 DNA reads TGTGCCAGCAGCTTAGAGTCGGACAGATCCAACTATGGCTACACCTTC. Translated, it gives CASSLESDRSNYGYTF.

This clonotype was counted ten times or more. V usage is TRBV5-6 and J usage is TRBJ1-2, with D hard to call. The CDR3 runs to 15 residues. Per germline, CDR1 SGHDT and CDR2 YYEEEE. The V end was cut by 7 bases, the J end by 5 bases, with 21 bases between. The CDR3 nucleotides are TGTGCCAGCTTCAACGTCGGAGGAGGAGGGTATGGCTACACCTTC. This encodes CASFNVGGGGYGYTF.

In its sample, this clonotype was seen many times. The chain has TRBV29-1 and TRBJ1-2; D ambiguous. Germline loops: CDR1 SQVTM, CDR2 ANQGSEA. The CDR3 sequence is 13 residues long. With 3 bases removed from V and 2 bases from J, the gap between germline ends came to 10 bases. The CDR3 reads CSVDSTGNYGYTF. CDR3 bases: TGCAGCGTTGATTCGACCGGGAACTATGGCTACACCTTC.

This clonotype was observed many times. This CDR3 reads CASSEEGAKYNEQFF. The CDR3 nucleotides read TGTGCCAGCAGTGAAGAAGGGGCAAAATACAATGAGCAGTTCTTC. J is TRBJ2-1 and V is TRBV6-1; possibly TRBD1 for D (5 bases). Looked up from germline, CDR1 is MNHNS and CDR2 is SASEGT. This CDR3 is 15 amino acids long. Trimming removed 1 base from V and 4 bases from J, with 11 bases in between.

Worth noting for this clonotype: A much larger clone lies a single base off, so this may be a read error. CDR3 loop: CSTFGTGIYEQYF. The CDR3 nucleotides read TGCAGTACTTTCGGGACAGGGATCTACGAGCAGTACTTC. The rearrangement links TRBV20-1 to TRBJ2-7; 9 bases fit TRBD1. Germline-derived CDR1 and CDR2 are DFQATT and SNEGSKA (reference sequence). CDR3 length equals 13 residues. The J segment lost 3 bases and the V segment lost 8 bases, leaving 8 bases of the junction unmatched.

This clonotype was seen at least ten times. The chain carries TRBV12-3 or TRBV12-4 and TRBJ2-3, with 7 positions matching TRBD2. CDR3 length: 14 residues. After removal of 6 bases from V and 1 base from J, the junction contained 4 bases not matched to a gene. CDR3 DNA sequence: TGTGCCAGCAGCCTAACTAGCGGCACAGATACGCAGTATTTT. The encoded protein is CASSLTSGTDTQYF.

This clonotype was found many times. The chain has TRBV5-1 and TRBJ1-2; TRBD1 is a possible D gene (5 bases). The CDR3 covers 15 residues. The germline V gene encodes CDR1 SGHRS and CDR2 YFSETQ. V lost 0 bases and J 6 bases, leaving 15 bases between the germline ends. The CDR3 DNA sequence: TGCGCCAGCAGCTTGGGGGGACGTCGGCCCGATGGCTACACCTTC. It codes for CASSLGGRRPDGYTF.

This clonotype was counted ten times or more. The gene calls are TRBV3-1 and TRBJ1-3, with D unresolved. V was pared by 4 bases and J by 2 bases, with 12 bases between. The CDR3 has 15 amino acids. CDR1 LGHDT and CDR2 YNNKEL come from the germline V gene (reference sequence). CDR3 coding DNA: TGTGCCAGCAGCCCCCGACCCTTCGCTGGAAACACCATATATTTT. Residues: CASSPRPFAGNTIYF.

This clonotype has a count of ten or more. The chain couples TRBV4-1 to TRBJ2-2, with 9 bases aligning to TRBD1. With V trimmed by 3 bases and J by 4 bases, 6 bases remained unmatched. Germline CDR1 is MGHRA and CDR2 is YSYEKL. CDR3 length: 16 residues. CDR3 nucleotides: TGCGCCAGCAGCCAGACCGGGACAGGGATCACCGGGGAGCTGTTTTTT. This translates into CASSQTGTGITGELFF.

The table lists this clonotype with many counts. The chain links TRBV21-1 to TRBJ1-3; the table's D call TRBD1 went unverified against the DNA. TRBV21-1 is noted as a pseudogene. The CDR3 has 16 residues. The CDR3 DNA reads TGTGCCAGCAGCAGAAGTCGGGACAGGGATTCGAACACCATATATTTT. Translation: CASSRSRDRDSNTIYF.

This clonotype was recorded many times. The chain joins TRBV6-1 to TRBJ1-2; D gene ambiguous. V lost 0 bases to trimming and J lost 2 bases, with 10 bases between them. The CDR3 has 15 residues. Germline CDR1 is MNHNS and CDR2 is SASEGT. CDR3 region: CASSEAGYSNYGYTF. CDR3 DNA sequence: TGTGCCAGCAGTGAAGCAGGGTATTCGAACTATGGCTACACCTTC.

This clonotype was counted at least ten times. The rearrangement links TRBV7-2 to TRBJ2-4; 8 positions match TRBD1. Germline CDR1 is SGHTA and CDR2 is FQGNSA. Trimming at V came to 2 bases and at J to 5 bases, leaving 11 bases not matched to a gene. CDR3 size: 17 residues. CDR3 nucleotide sequence: TGTGCCAGCAGCTTAAGTAGTGGTCCAGGGGGCCAAAACATTCAGTACTTC. Translated: CASSLSSGPGGQNIQYF. The full variable domain, its missing parts supplied by reference TRBV7-2 and TRBJ2-4, is GAGVSQSPSNKVTEKGKDVELRCDPISGHTALYWYRQSLGQGLEFLIYFQGNSAPDKSGLPSDRFSAERTGGSVSTLTIQRTQQEDSAVYLCASSLSSGPGGQNIQYFGAGTRLSVL.

This clonotype was recorded at least ten times. V is TRBV3-1 and J is TRBJ2-5, with D perhaps matching TRBD2 (6 bases). The length of the CDR3 is 15 residues. Germline CDR1 and CDR2: LGHDT and YNNKEL (reference sequence). The ends were cut back, 4 bases at V and 4 bases at J, with 16 bases in the middle. CDR3 coding DNA: TGTGCCAGCAGCCTCTCTACTAGCCGGGGAGAGACCCAGTACTTC. Translating gives CASSLSTSRGETQYF.

This clonotype was counted many times. J is TRBJ2-3 and V is TRBV29-1; no definite D call. The CDR3 runs to 13 residues. Per germline, CDR1 SQVTM and CDR2 ANQGSEA. Deletions cut 6 bases from V and 4 bases from J, with 14 bases between. The CDR3, as DNA: TGCAGCGTCCTGGGCCCTGGGCCAGATACGCAGTATTTT. Protein: CSVLGPGPDTQYF.

Ten or more counts support this clonotype. One end of the junction does not line up with germline, which may come from a read error. This chain joins TRBV20-1 and TRBJ1-5; tentatively, D is TRBD1 (5 bases). Looked up from germline, CDR1 is DFQATT and CDR2 is SNEGSKA (reference sequence). This CDR3 has 13 residues. CDR3 bases: TGCAGTGCCAGAGATAGGGGCAGTCAGCCCCAGCATTTT. As protein: CSARDRGSQPQHF.

This clonotype was seen ten or more times. This sequence joins TRBV30 and TRBJ2-1, with D possibly TRBD2 on 6 matching bases. The CDR3 spans 12 residues. In germline, CDR1 is GTSNPN, CDR2 SVGIG (reference sequence). V lost 2 bases, J lost 7 bases, and 9 bases lay in between. CDR3 coding DNA: TGTGCCTGGAGTCGTGCGGGAAATGAGCAGTTCTTC. It encodes CAWSRAGNEQFF.

This clonotype appeared many times. The V and J genes are TRBV4-2 and TRBJ2-1; 8 bases fit TRBD2. The V gene end was trimmed by 0 bases and the J gene end by 2 bases; junction bases not matched to a gene: 3. Germline V CDR1 and CDR2: LGHNA, YNFKEQ. CDR3 length: 16 amino acids. The CDR3: CASSQEGSGAYNEQFF. CDR3 in DNA: TGTGCCAGCAGCCAAGAGGGTAGCGGGGCCTACAATGAGCAGTTCTTC.

This clonotype was counted at least ten times. The chain has TRBV6-1 and TRBJ2-7; the match to TRBD1 covers 7 bases. Per germline, CDR1 MNHNS and CDR2 SASEGT. The CDR3 runs 13 residues. V was clipped by 3 bases and J by 3 bases; unmatched bases: 2. The CDR3 nucleotides are TGTGCCAGCAGTGACAGGGGGTACTACGAGCAGTACTTC. Protein sequence: CASSDRGYYEQYF.

This clonotype was observed at least ten times. Here the CDR3 reads CASSAPGISGNTIYF. CDR3 in DNA: TGTGCCAGCAGCGCCCCAGGAATCTCTGGAAACACCATATATTTT. V gene TRBV9 combines with J gene TRBJ1-3; no clear D. The V end lost 3 bases, the J end lost 0 bases, and 10 bases lay between the germline ends. In germline, CDR1 is SGDLS, CDR2 YYNGEE. The CDR3 runs 15 residues.

This clonotype was recorded at least ten times. The chain employs TRBV6-1 and TRBJ2-1, with D possibly matching TRBD1 (7 bases). Trimming removed 10 bases from V and 6 bases from J, with 22 bases in between. From germline, CDR1 is MNHNS and CDR2 SASEGT. The CDR3 extends over 15 amino acids. The CDR3 here is CAISGGLLKGNEQFF. In DNA form, the CDR3 reads TGTGCCATCTCAGGGGGGCTACTTAAGGGCAATGAGCAGTTCTTC.

This clonotype appeared many times. The chain carries TRBV6-5 and TRBJ2-1; a possible D gene is TRBD1 (5 bases). This CDR3 has 13 amino acids. CDR1 MNHEY and CDR2 SVGAGI come from the germline V gene. Trimming removed 0 bases from V and 12 bases from J, with 12 bases in between. This chain's CDR3 is CASSYSLSQGQFF. The CDR3, as DNA: TGTGCCAGCAGTTACTCGTTGAGTCAGGGGCAGTTCTTC.

This clonotype occurred many times. CDR3 protein: CASGPTGTRAFF. The CDR3, as DNA: TGTGCTAGTGGTCCCACCGGCACGAGGGCTTTCTTT. The chain employs TRBV12-5 and TRBJ1-1; D remains unclear. The germline V gene encodes CDR1 LGHNT and CDR2 FRNRAP. V was cut by 5 bases and J by 11 bases, with 15 bases left in between. This CDR3 has 12 residues.

V gene TRBV7-2 combines with J gene TRBJ2-2; 8 nucleotides agree with TRBD1. Germline values: CDR1 SGHTA, CDR2 FQGNSA. The CDR3 has 15 amino acids. Trimming took 5 bases from V and 4 from J; bases not matched to a gene: 6. The CDR3 nucleotides are TGTGCCAGCAGCCGAGGACAGGGAGGCACCGGGGAGCTGTTTTTT. It translates to CASSRGQGGTGELFF. The variable domain in full, completed from reference TRBV7-2 and TRBJ2-2, reads GAGVSQSPSNKVTEKGKDVELRCDPISGHTALYWYRQSLGQGLEFLIYFQGNSAPDKSGLPSDRFSAERTGGSVSTLTIQRTQQEDSAVYLCASSRGQGGTGELFFGEGSRLTVL.

This clonotype appeared many times. V usage is TRBV7-8 and J usage is TRBJ2-1; D remains ambiguous. Trimming removed 1 base from V and 6 bases from J, with 7 bases in between. Germline CDR1 reads SGHVS; CDR2 reads FQNEAQ. This CDR3 region has 13 residues. The chain's CDR3 is CASSLEGINEQFF. DNA for the CDR3: TGTGCCAGCAGCTTAGAAGGTATCAATGAGCAGTTCTTC.